A selection of T cell receptor beta chains follows, all from one sample in a study of T cell responses to AZD1222 COVID-19 vaccine. TCRdb's copy holds only in-frame clones and misses some; the assay was immunoSEQ multiplex PCR. The table lists about 89,000 clones, more than 70% of them singletons. Sequences were derived from peripheral blood, sampled 28 days after the second AZD1222 dose. The receptors were gathered from an adult who received the AZD1222 COVID-19 vaccine. CDR3s include the opening cysteine and the closing phenylalanine or tryptophan. D genes are given only for firm matches. Rows give clone size only sometimes, using once, few, many, or a class for an expanded clone.

DNA: TGTGCCAGCAGTTTTGAGCCAGCGCCCACTGAAGCTTTCTTT
CDR3: CASSFEPAPTEAFF
D: -
V: TRBV6-5
J: TRBJ1-1
size: -

DNA: TGTGCCAGCAGCAACAGGGACATCAGGGGGCAAGCTTTCTTT
CDR3: CASSNRDIRGQAFF
D: TRBD1
V: TRBV6-5
J: TRBJ1-1
size: -

DNA: TGTGCCAGCAGTGAGCAGGCAGCCAGCTCCTACAATGAGCAGTTCTTC
CDR3: CASSEQAASSYNEQFF
D: -
V: TRBV6-1
J: TRBJ2-1
size: -

DNA: TGTGCCAGACTTGGACCGCTGAACACTGAAGCTTTCTTT
CDR3: CARLGPLNTEAFF
D: -
V: TRBV19
J: TRBJ1-1
size: once

DNA: TGTGCCAGCAGCCCGGGACTAGCGGGAGAGACCCAGTACTTC
CDR3: CASSPGLAGETQYF
D: TRBD2
V: TRBV6-2/TRBV6-3
J: TRBJ2-5
size: -

DNA: TGTGCCAGTAGTATAACCGGACAGGGACTGACCTACGAGCAGTACTTC
CDR3: CASSITGQGLTYEQYF
D: TRBD1
V: TRBV19
J: TRBJ2-7
size: -

DNA: TGTGCCAGCAGCCAAGATAGGGGCGGAAGTTATAGCAATCAGCCCCAGCATTTT
CDR3: CASSQDRGGSYSNQPQHF
D: -
V: TRBV4-2
J: TRBJ1-5
size: -

DNA: TGTGCCAGCAGTTACGGGGCGGGGGGCACGTACGAGCAGTACTTC
CDR3: CASSYGAGGTYEQYF
D: TRBD2
V: TRBV6-5
J: TRBJ2-7
size: -

DNA: TGTGCCACCAGCAGACTGGGGTCATTTCAGTTCTTC
CDR3: CATSRLGSFQFF
D: -
V: TRBV15
J: TRBJ2-1
size: -

DNA: TGTGCCAGCAGCGTAGTGGAAGGGCTCAACACTGAAGCTTTCTTT
CDR3: CASSVVEGLNTEAFF
D: -
V: TRBV9
J: TRBJ1-1
size: -

DNA: TGTGCCAGCAGCCCCGGGACGAACAATGAGCAGTTCTTC
CDR3: CASSPGTNNEQFF
D: -
V: TRBV5-4
J: TRBJ2-1
size: few

DNA: TGTGCCAGCAGCAAACCCACAGGGATCTGCAATCAGCCCCAGCATTTT
CDR3: CASSKPTGICNQPQHF
D: -
V: TRBV21-1
J: TRBJ1-5
size: -

DNA: TGTGCCAGCAGCACCGGGACAGGGGGGCGGAGTGAAAAACTGTTTTTT
CDR3: CASSTGTGGRSEKLFF
D: TRBD1
V: TRBV7-2
J: TRBJ1-4
size: few

DNA: TGTGCCAGCAGCCAACTGGGGTCCTACGAGCAGTACTTC
CDR3: CASSQLGSYEQYF
D: -
V: TRBV3-1/TRBV3-2
J: TRBJ2-7
size: -

DNA: TGTGCCAGCAGTTTAGCAGGGGGTCCCTACGAGCAGTACTTC
CDR3: CASSLAGGPYEQYF
D: TRBD1
V: TRBV27
J: TRBJ2-7
size: -

DNA: TGCGCCAGCAGCCAAGTCTCCGGACAGACCTACGAGCAGTACTTC
CDR3: CASSQVSGQTYEQYF
D: -
V: TRBV4-1
J: TRBJ2-7
size: -

DNA: TGTGCCTGCCCAGGACCGAACACTGAAGCTTTCTTT
CDR3: CACPGPNTEAFF
D: -
V: TRBV30
J: TRBJ1-1
size: -

DNA: TGTGCCAGCACCCAGAGGGGGGCAATCGGGCAGTTCTTC
CDR3: CASTQRGAIGQFF
D: -
V: TRBV6-5
J: TRBJ2-1
size: once

DNA: TGCGGGAGGGGACTATCTTCGTACGAGCAGTACTTC
CDR3: CGRGLSSYEQYF
D: -
V: TRBV21-1
J: TRBJ2-7
size: -

DNA: TGTGCCAGCCGCCTGGACACTGAAGCTTTCTTT
CDR3: CASRLDTEAFF
D: -
V: TRBV7-9
J: TRBJ1-1
size: -

DNA: TGTGCCAGCAGTGAGAGACACCAAGAGACCCAGTACTTC
CDR3: CASSERHQETQYF
D: -
V: TRBV2
J: TRBJ2-5
size: -

DNA: TGTGCCAGCAGCCAAGATCCAGGACCCGAAGAGACCCAGTACTTC
CDR3: CASSQDPGPEETQYF
D: -
V: TRBV3-1/TRBV3-2
J: TRBJ2-5
size: -